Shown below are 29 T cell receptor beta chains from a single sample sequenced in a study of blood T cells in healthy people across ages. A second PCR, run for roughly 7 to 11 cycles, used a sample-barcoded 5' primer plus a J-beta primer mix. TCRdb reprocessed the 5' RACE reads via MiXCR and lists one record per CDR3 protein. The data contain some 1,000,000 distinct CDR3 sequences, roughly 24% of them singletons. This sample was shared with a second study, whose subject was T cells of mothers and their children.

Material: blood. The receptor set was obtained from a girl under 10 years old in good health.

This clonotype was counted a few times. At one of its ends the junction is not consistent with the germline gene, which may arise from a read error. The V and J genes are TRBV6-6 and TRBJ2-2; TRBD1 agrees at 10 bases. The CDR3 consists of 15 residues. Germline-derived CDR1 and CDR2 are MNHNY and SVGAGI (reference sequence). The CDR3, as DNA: TGTGCCAGCAGTACCTCGACAGGGGGCACCGGGGAGCTGGTTTTT. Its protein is CASSTSTGGTGELVF.

The CDR3 region has the DNA TGTGCCAGCAACAACTTTAAGGGGCATGAGCAGTTCTTC. Amino acid sequence: CASNNFKGHEQFF. The chain employs TRBV6-5 and TRBJ2-5, with a tentative D call TRBD1 (5 bases). The end of the DNA is better explained by TRBJ2-1, so the J call may be wrong. Germline values: CDR1 MNHEY, CDR2 SVGAGI. The CDR3 is made up of 13 amino acids.

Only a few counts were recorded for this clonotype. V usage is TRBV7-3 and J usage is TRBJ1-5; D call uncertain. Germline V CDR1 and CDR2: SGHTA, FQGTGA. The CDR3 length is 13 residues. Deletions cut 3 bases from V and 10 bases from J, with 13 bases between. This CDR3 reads CASSLSVGHPQHF. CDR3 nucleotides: TGTGCCAGCAGCTTGAGCGTGGGTCATCCCCAGCATTTT.

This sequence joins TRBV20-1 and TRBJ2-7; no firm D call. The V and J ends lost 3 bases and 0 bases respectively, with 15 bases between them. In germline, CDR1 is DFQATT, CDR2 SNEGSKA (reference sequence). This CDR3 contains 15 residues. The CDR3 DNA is TGCAGTGCTAGCCCTAGAGGCAGGAGCTCCTACGAGCAGTACTTC. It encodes CSASPRGRSSYEQYF.

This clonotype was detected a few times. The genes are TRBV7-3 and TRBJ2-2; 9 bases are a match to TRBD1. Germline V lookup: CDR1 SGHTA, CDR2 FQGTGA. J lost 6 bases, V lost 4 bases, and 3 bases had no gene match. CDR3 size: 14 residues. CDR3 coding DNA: TGTGCCAGCAGCTGGACAGGGGCGCCCGGGGAGCTGTTTTTT. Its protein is CASSWTGAPGELFF.

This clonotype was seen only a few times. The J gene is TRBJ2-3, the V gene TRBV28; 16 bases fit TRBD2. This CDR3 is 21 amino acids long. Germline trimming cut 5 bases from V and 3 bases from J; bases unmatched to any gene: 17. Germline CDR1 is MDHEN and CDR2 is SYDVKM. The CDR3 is CASSANPQGLAGGRGTDTQYF. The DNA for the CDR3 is TGTGCCAGCAGTGCTAACCCCCAGGGACTAGCGGGAGGGCGGGGAACAGATACGCAGTATTTT.

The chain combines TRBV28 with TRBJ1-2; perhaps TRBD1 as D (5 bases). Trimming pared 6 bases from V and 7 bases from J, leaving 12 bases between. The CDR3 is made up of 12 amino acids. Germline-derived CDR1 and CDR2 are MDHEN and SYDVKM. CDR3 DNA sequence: TGTGCCAGCAGATCAGGGATAAGTGGCTACACCTTC. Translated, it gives CASRSGISGYTF.

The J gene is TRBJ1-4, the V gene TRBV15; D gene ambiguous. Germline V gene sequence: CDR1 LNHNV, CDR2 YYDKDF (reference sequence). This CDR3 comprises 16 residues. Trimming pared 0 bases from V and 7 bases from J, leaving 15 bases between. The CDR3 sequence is CATSRDRGKESEKLFF. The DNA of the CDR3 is TGTGCCACCAGCAGAGATCGGGGAAAAGAGAGTGAAAAACTGTTTTTT.

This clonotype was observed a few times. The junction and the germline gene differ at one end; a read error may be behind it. The CDR3 coding sequence is TGCAGCGTTGAGGCGGAACGAACTCACAATGAGCAGCTCTTC. This gives the protein CSVEAERTHNEQLF. The genes are TRBV29-1 and TRBJ2-5; D is undetermined. CDR1 and CDR2 (germline): SQVTM, ANQGSEA. The CDR3 covers 14 residues.

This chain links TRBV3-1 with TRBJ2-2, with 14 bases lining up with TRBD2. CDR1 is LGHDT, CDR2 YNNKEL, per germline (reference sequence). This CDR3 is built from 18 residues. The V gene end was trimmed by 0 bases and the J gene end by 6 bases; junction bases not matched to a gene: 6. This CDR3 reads CASSQEGLAGARAGELFF. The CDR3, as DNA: TGTGCCAGCAGCCAAGAGGGACTAGCGGGAGCCAGAGCCGGGGAGCTGTTTTTT.

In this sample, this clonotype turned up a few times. In nucleotides, the CDR3 is TGTGCCCTTAGCGCGGCCGGTGAGGCCACGCAGTATTTT. Its protein product is CALSAAGEATQYF. V and J are TRBV7-2 and TRBJ2-3, with D perhaps matching TRBD2 (5 bases). CDR3 length: 13 amino acids. V lost 11 bases and J 9 bases, leaving 21 bases between the germline ends. Per germline, CDR1 SGHTA and CDR2 FQGNSA.

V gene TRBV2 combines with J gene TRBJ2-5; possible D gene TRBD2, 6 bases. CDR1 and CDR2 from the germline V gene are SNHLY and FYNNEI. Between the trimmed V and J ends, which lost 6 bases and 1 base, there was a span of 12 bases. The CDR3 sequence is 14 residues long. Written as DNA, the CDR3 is TGTGCCAGCAGGGGCCCGCGGGGCCAAGAGACCCAGTACTTC. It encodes CASRGPRGQETQYF.

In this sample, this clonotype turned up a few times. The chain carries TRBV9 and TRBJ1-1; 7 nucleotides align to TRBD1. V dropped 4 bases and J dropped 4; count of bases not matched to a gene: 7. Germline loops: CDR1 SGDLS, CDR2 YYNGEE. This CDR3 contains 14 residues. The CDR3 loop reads CASSKGALGTEAFF. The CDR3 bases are TGTGCCAGCAGCAAGGGGGCGTTGGGCACTGAAGCTTTCTTT. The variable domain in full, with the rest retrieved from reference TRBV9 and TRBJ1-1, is DSGVTQTPKHLITATGQRVTLRCSPRSGDLSVYWYQQSLDQGLQFLIQYYNGEERAKGNILERFSAQQFPDLHSELNLSSLELGDSALYFCASSKGALGTEAFFGQGTRLTVV.

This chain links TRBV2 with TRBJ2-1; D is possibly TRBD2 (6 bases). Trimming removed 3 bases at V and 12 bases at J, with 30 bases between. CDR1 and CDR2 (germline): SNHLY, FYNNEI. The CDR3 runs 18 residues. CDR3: CASSELRDSLANRGGQFF. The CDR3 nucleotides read TGTGCCAGCAGTGAGCTCCGGGACTCCCTAGCTAATCGTGGAGGGCAGTTCTTC.

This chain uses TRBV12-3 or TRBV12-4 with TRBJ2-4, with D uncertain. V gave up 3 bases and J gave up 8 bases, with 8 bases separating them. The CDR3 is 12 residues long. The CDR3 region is CASSFILDIQYF. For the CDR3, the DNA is TGTGCCAGCAGTTTTATCCTGGACATTCAGTACTTC.

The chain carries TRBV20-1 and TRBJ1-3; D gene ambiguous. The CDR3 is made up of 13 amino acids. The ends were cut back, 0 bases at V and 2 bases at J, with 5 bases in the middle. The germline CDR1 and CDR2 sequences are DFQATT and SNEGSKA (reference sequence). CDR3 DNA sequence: TGCAGTGCTAGAGATTGCCCTGGAAACACCATATATTTT. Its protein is CSARDCPGNTIYF.

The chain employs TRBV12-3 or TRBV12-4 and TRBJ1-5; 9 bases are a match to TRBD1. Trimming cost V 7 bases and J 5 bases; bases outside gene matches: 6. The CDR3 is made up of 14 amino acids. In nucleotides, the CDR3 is TGTGCCAGCACCCTGGGACAGGGCGATCAGCCCCAGCATTTT. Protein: CASTLGQGDQPQHF.

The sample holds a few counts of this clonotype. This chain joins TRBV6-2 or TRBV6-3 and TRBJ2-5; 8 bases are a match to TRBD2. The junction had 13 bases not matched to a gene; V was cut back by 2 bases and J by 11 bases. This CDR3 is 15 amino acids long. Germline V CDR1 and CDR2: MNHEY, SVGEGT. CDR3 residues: CASSYVGLAGGEQYF. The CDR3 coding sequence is TGTGCCAGCAGTTACGTTGGACTAGCCGGGGGAGAGCAGTACTTC.

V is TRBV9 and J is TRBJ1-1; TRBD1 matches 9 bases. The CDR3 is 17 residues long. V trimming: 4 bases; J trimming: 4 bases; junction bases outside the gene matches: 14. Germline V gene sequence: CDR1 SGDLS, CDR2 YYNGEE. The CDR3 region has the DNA TGTGCCAGCAGCAAAACAGGGGGCGCGGGGGCGTCCACTGAAGCTTTCTTT. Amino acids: CASSKTGGAGASTEAFF.

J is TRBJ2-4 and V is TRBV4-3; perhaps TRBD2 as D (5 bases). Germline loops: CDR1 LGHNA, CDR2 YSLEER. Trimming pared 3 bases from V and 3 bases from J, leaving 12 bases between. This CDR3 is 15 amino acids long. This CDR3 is CASSHGLSDKNIQYF. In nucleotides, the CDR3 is TGCGCCAGCAGCCACGGACTCAGCGACAAAAACATTCAGTACTTC.

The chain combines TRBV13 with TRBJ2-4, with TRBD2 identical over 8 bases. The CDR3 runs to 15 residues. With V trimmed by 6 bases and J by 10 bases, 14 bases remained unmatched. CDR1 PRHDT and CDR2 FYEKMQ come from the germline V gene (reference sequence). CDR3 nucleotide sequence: TGTGCCAGCAGGCCCGCCGGAGCGGGGGCTCTAATTCAGTACTTC. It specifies CASRPAGAGALIQYF.

CDR3: CASSQDRGADSGNTIYF. The CDR3 coding sequence is TGCGCCAGCAGCCAAGATCGAGGGGCGGACTCTGGAAACACCATATATTTT. The chain carries TRBV4-3 and TRBJ1-3; a possible D gene is TRBD1 (5 bases). Deletions cut 0 bases from V and 0 bases from J, with 12 bases between. This CDR3 spans 17 amino acids. Looked up from germline, CDR1 is LGHNA and CDR2 is YSLEER.

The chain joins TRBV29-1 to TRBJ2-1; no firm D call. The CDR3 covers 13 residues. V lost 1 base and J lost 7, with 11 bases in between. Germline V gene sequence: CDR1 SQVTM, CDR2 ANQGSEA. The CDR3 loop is CSVEVSTMNEQFF. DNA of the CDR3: TGCAGCGTTGAAGTCTCGACGATGAATGAGCAGTTCTTC.

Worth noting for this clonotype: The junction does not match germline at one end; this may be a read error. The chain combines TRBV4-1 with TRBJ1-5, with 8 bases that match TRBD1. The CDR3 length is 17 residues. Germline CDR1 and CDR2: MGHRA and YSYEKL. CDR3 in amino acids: CASSQLHTGGMHQPQHF. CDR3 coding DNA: TGCGCCAGCAGCCAACTTCATACAGGGGGTATGCATCAGCCCCAACATTTT.

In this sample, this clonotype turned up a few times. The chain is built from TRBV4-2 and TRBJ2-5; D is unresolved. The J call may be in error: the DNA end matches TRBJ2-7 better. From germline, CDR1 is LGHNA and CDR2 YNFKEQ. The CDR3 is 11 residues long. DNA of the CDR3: TGTGCCAGCAGCCGGCGGAACGAGCAGTACTTC. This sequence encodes CASSRRNEQYF.

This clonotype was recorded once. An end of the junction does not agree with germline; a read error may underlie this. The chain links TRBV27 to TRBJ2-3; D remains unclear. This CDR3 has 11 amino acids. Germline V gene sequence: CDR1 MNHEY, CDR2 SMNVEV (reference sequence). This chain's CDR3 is CATSSEYTQYF. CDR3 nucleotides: TGTGCCACCAGTTCCGAGTATACGCAGTATTTT.

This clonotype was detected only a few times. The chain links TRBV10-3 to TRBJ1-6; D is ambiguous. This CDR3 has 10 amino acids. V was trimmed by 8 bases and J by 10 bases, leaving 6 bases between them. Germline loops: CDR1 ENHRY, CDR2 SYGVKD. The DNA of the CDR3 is TGTGCCATCGTGAGGTCACCCCTCCACTTT. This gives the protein CAIVRSPLHF.

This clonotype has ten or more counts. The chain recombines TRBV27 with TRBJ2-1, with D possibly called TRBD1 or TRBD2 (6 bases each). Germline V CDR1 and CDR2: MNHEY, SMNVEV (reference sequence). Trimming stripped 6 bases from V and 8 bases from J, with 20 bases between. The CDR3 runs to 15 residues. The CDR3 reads CASSRVRGEGDEQFF. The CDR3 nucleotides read TGTGCCAGCAGCCGAGTTAGGGGGGAAGGAGATGAGCAGTTCTTC.

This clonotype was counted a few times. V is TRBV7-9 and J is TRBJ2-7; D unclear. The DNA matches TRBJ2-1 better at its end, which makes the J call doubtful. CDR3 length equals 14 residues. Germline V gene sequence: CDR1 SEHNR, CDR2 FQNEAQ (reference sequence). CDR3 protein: CASSLKPTVNEQFF. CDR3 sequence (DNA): TGTGCCAGCAGCTTAAAACCGACGGTGAATGAGCAGTTCTTC.